Presented here are 12 T cell receptor beta chains from one specimen sequenced in a study of OX40 agonist ivuxolimab in advanced cancers. The method was immunoSEQ multiplex PCR; TCRdb's version includes in-frame clones alone and lacks a portion of them. The table shows 30,000 or so clones, with about 80% occurring only once. Here the sequenced sample was CD4+ or CD8+ T cells sorted from blood, taken in a trial of the OX40 agonist ivuxolimab. The receptors were gathered from an adult with an advanced solid tumor such as melanoma, head and neck, liver or kidney cancer.

The rearrangement uses TRBV5-1 and TRBJ2-5; 7 bases line up with TRBD1. This CDR3 comprises 14 residues. Losses at the gene ends were 4 bases for V and 2 bases for J; bases not matched to a gene: 5. CDR1 SGHRS and CDR2 YFSETQ come from the germline V gene. This CDR3 reads CASSRDREQETQYF. CDR3 coding DNA: TGCGCCAGCAGCCGCGACAGGGAGCAAGAGACCCAGTACTTC.

The count of this clone is one. The chain is built from TRBV5-1 and TRBJ2-5, with a weak D call TRBD2 (6 bases). The CDR3 loop spans 13 amino acids. Trimming removed 4 bases from V and 5 bases from J, with 12 bases in between. Germline V CDR1 and CDR2: SGHRS, YFSETQ. CDR3 nucleotides: TGCGCCAGCAGCGGGGGGTCGGGGGAGACCCAGTACTTC. This translates into CASSGGSGETQYF. Combining the CDR3 with reference TRBV5-1 and TRBJ2-5 gives the whole variable domain KAGVTQTPRYLIKTRGQQVTLSCSPISGHRSVSWYQQTPGQGLQFLFEYFSETQRNKGNFPGRFSGRQFSNSRSEMNVSTLELGDSALYLCASSGGSGETQYFGPGTRLLVL.

The chain employs TRBV6-6 and TRBJ2-7; possibly TRBD2 for D (6 bases). Trimming shortened V by 4 bases and J by 3 bases, and 16 bases separated the two germline ends. The CDR3 has 15 amino acids. Germline CDR1 reads MNHNY; CDR2 reads SVGAGI (reference sequence). The CDR3 coding sequence is TGTGCCAGCAGTTTTCCGGGAGCCGGTTTCTACGAGCAGTACTTC. Residues: CASSFPGAGFYEQYF.

J is TRBJ1-1 and V is TRBV11-2; D is ambiguous. In germline, CDR1 is SGHAT, CDR2 FQNNGV. Trimming pared 7 bases from V and 4 bases from J, leaving 13 bases between. The CDR3 is 13 residues long. The CDR3 spells CASTARGFTEAFF. CDR3 in DNA: TGTGCCAGCACCGCTCGCGGGTTCACTGAAGCTTTCTTT.

The gene calls are TRBV19 and TRBJ2-7, with D possibly TRBD2 on 6 matching bases. Trimming removed 3 bases from V and 4 bases from J, with 16 bases in between. CDR1 is LNHDA and CDR2 is SQIVND in the germline V gene (reference sequence). This CDR3 contains 15 residues. CDR3 sequence reads: CASSMTGDFSYEQYF. The CDR3 bases are TGTGCCAGTAGTATGACCGGGGACTTCTCATACGAGCAGTACTTC.

This sequence joins TRBV7-3 and TRBJ2-1; TRBD1 matches at 10 bases. Germline trimming cut 3 bases from V and 4 bases from J; bases unmatched to any gene: 3. CDR1 and CDR2 from the germline V gene are SGHTA and FQGTGA. The length of the CDR3 is 15 residues. CDR3 region: CASSFGTGVYNEQFF. DNA of the CDR3: TGTGCCAGCAGCTTCGGGACAGGGGTGTACAATGAGCAGTTCTTC.

This clone was detected a few times. The genes are TRBV30 and TRBJ1-5, with D unclear. CDR3 length: 14 amino acids. The V end lost 1 base, the J end lost 2 bases, and 9 bases lay between the germline ends. From germline, CDR1 is GTSNPN and CDR2 SVGIG (reference sequence). The CDR3 sequence is CAWSGNRGNQPQHF. The CDR3 DNA sequence: TGTGCCTGGAGTGGAAACCGGGGCAATCAGCCCCAGCATTTT.

The chain recombines TRBV27 with TRBJ1-1, with D perhaps TRBD1 (5 bases). This CDR3 is built from 15 residues. The germline V gene encodes CDR1 MNHEY and CDR2 SMNVEV (reference sequence). The V gene lost 5 bases and the J gene lost 1 base, with 14 bases spanning the gap. CDR3 in amino acids: CASSNRGAGNTEAFF. The CDR3 nucleotides read TGTGCCAGCAGTAATCGGGGCGCGGGGAACACTGAAGCTTTCTTT.

This chain joins TRBV30 and TRBJ1-2, with 7 bases aligning to TRBD1. The germline V gene encodes CDR1 GTSNPN and CDR2 SVGIG (reference sequence). This CDR3 contains 13 residues. V was pared by 4 bases and J by 7 bases, with 9 bases of the junction left unmatched. The CDR3 coding sequence is TGTGCCTGGACCCCGACAGGGACCGGTGGCTACACCTTC. Amino acid sequence: CAWTPTGTGGYTF.

The chain couples TRBV7-8 to TRBJ1-4; 11 bases agree with TRBD1. Germline values: CDR1 SGHVS, CDR2 FQNEAQ. The CDR3 runs 17 residues. V lost 2 bases, J lost 4 bases, and 6 bases stayed unmatched. The CDR3 sequence is CASSLRGGTGGNEKLFF. The DNA for the CDR3 is TGTGCCAGCAGCTTAAGAGGCGGGACAGGGGGTAATGAAAAACTGTTTTTT.

This rearrangement joins TRBV18 to TRBJ1-2, with 8 nucleotides matching TRBD1. Germline lookup yields CDR1 KGHSH and CDR2 LQKENI. This CDR3 has 16 amino acids. Losses at the gene ends were 3 bases for V and 1 base for J; bases not matched to a gene: 7. This CDR3 is CASSPTPGQDNYGYTF. The CDR3 DNA is TGTGCCAGCTCACCCACCCCGGGACAGGATAACTATGGCTACACCTTC.

The CDR3 protein is CASSLANYRELFF. The CDR3 nucleotides are TGTGCCAGCAGCTTAGCAAACTACCGGGAGCTGTTTTTT. The rearrangement uses TRBV7-2 and TRBJ2-2; the D is unclear. Germline lookup yields CDR1 SGHTA and CDR2 FQGNSA. This CDR3 contains 13 residues. Trimming removed 0 bases at V and 9 bases at J, with 8 bases between.